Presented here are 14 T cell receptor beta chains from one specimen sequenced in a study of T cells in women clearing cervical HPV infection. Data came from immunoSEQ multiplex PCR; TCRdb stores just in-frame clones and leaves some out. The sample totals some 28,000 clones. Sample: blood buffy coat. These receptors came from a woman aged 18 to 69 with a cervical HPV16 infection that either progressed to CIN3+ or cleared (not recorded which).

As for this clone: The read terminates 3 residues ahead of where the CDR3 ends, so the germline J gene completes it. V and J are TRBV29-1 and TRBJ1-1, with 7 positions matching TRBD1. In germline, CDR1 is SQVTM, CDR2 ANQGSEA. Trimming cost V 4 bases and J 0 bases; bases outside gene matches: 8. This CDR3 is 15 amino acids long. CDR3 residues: CSVGDPGQLNTEAFF. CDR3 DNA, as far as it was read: TGCAGCGTTGGCGACCCGGGACAGCTGAACACTGAA.

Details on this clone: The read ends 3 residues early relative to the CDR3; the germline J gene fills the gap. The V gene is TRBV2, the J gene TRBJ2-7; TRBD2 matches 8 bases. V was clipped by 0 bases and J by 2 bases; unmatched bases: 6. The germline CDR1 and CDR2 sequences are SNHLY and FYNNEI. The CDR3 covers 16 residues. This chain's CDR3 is CASSEASGGTPYEQYF. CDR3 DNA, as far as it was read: TGTGCCAGCAGTGAAGCCAGCGGGGGTACCCCCTACGAG.

The covered CDR3 bases are TGTGCCAGCAGTGAAACCCAGGGTAGTTCACCA. Amino acid sequence: CASSETQGSSP. The entire CDR3 reads CASSETQGSSPLFF. The V gene is TRBV6-1, the J gene TRBJ1-4, with D possibly TRBD1 on 5 matching bases. The read falls 3 residues short of the CDR3 end, and the missing part is taken from the germline J gene. Germline assignment: CDR1 MNHNS and CDR2 SASEGT. The CDR3 is 14 residues long.

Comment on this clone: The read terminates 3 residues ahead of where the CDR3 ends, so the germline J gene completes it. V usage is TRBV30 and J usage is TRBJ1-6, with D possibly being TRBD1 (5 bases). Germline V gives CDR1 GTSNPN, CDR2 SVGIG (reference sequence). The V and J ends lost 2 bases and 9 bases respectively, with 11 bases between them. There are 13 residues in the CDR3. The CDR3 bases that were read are TGTGCCTGGAGTTGGGCAACAGGTTCACCC. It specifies CAWSWATGSP. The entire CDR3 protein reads CAWSWATGSPLHF.

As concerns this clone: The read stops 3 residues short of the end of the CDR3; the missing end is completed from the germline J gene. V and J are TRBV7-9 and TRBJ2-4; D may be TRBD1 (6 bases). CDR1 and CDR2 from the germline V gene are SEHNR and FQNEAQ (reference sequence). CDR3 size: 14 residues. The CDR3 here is CASSLGTANYGQYF. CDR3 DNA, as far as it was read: TGTGCCAGCAGCTTAGGGACAGCCAACTATGGT.

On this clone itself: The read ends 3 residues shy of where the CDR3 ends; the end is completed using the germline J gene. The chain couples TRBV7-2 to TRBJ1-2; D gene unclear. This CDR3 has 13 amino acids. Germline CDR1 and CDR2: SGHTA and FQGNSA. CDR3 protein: CASSWSGSYDYTF. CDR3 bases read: TGTGCCAGCAGCTGGAGCGGCTCCTACGAC.

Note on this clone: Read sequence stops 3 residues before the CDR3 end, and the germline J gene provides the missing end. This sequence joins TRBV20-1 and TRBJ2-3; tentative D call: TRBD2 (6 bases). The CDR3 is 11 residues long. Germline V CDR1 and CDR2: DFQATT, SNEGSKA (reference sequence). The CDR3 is CSARDSPTQYF. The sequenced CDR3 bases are TGCAGTGCGAGGGACTCCCCGACG.

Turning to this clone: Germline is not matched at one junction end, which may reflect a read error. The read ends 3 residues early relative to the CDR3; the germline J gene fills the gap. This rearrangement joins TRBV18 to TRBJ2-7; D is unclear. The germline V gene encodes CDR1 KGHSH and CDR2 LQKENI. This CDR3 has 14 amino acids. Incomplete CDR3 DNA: TGTGCCAGCTCCCCACCCCCCCCAAGCTCCGAG. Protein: CASSPPPPSSE. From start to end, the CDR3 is CASSPPPPSSEQYF.

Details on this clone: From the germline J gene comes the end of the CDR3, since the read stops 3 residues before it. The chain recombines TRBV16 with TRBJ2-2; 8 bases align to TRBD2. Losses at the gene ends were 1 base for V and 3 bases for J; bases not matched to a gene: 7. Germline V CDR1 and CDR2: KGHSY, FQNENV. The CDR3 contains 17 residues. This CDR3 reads CASSQLGGRKDTGELFF. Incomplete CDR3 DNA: TGTGCCAGCAGCCAATTAGGCGGGAGGAAGGACACCGGGGAG.

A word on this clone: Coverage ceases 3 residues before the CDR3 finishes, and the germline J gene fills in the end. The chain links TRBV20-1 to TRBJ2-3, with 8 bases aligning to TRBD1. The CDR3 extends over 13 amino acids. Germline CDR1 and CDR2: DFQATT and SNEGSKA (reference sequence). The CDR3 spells CSVGQGYNQPQYF. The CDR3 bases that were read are TGCAGTGTAGGACAGGGCTACAATCAGCCG.

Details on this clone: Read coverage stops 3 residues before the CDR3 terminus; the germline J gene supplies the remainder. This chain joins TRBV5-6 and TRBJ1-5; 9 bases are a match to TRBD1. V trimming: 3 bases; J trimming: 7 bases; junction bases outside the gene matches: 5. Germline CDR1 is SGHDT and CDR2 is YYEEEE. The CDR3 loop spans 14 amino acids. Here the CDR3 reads CASSSGQGEQPQHF. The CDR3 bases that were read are TGTGCCAGCAGCTCGGGACAGGGCGAGCAGCCC.

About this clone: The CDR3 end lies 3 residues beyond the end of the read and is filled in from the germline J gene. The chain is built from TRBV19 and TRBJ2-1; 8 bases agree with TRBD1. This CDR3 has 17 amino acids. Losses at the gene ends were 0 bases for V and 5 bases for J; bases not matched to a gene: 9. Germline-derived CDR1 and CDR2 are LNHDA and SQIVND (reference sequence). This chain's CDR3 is CASSIDLRTGFNNEQFF. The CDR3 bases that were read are TGTGCCAGTAGTATAGATCTGAGGACAGGGTTCAACAATGAG.

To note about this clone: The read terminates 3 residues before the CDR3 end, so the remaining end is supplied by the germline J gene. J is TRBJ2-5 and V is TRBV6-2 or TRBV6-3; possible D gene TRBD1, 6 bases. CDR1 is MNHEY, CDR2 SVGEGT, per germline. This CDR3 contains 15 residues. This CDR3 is CASSYGTGRTDTQYF. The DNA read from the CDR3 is TGTGCCAGCAGTTACGGGACGGGACGGACAGATACC.

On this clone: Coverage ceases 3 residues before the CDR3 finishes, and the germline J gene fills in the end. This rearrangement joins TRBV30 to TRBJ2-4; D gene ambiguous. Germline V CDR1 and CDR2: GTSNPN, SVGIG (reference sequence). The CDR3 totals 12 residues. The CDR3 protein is CAWSQVNYGQYF. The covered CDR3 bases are TGTGCCTGGAGTCAAGTTAACTATGGT. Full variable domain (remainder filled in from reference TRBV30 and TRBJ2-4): SQTIHQWPATLVQPVGSPLSLECTVEGTSNPNLYWYRQAAGRGLQLLFYSVGIGQISSEVPQNLSASRPQDRQFILSSKKLLLSDSGFYLCAWSQVNYGQYFGAGTRLSVL.